One sample yielded the 22 T cell receptor beta chains listed below, sequenced in a study of blood T cells in healthy people across ages. A J-beta primer mix and a sample-barcoded 5' primer were used in a second PCR of about 7 to 12 cycles. TCRdb re-derived calls from the 5' RACE reads in MiXCR, one entry per CDR3 protein. This table has about 1.4 million distinct CDR3 sequences, almost 60% appearing once. The source material was blood. The receptor source for this set is a man younger than 35 in good health.

This clonotype occurred a few times. The chain uses TRBV6-5 and TRBJ2-7; D gene ambiguous. Between the trimmed V and J ends, which lost 2 bases and 7 bases, there was a span of 12 bases. CDR3 size: 13 residues. Germline V gene sequence: CDR1 MNHEY, CDR2 SVGAGI. The CDR3 nucleotides read TGTGCCAGCAGTTACGGACGGTCGAGAGAGCAGTACTTC. Its translation is CASSYGRSREQYF.

The rearrangement joins TRBV5-5 to TRBJ1-5, with 7 bases fitting TRBD1. V was clipped by 1 base and J by 1 base; unmatched bases: 8. CDR1 SGHKS and CDR2 YYEKEE come from the germline V gene (reference sequence). The CDR3 loop spans 17 amino acids. CDR3: CASSLRGGRESNQPQHF. CDR3 sequence (DNA): TGTGCCAGCAGCTTGAGAGGGGGCAGGGAAAGCAATCAGCCCCAGCATTTT.

This clonotype appeared once. The rearrangement joins TRBV4-2 to TRBJ2-3; no definite D call. The CDR3 is 14 residues long. Germline V gene sequence: CDR1 LGHNA, CDR2 YNFKEQ. V lost 3 bases and J 5 bases, leaving 12 bases between the germline ends. In nucleotides, the CDR3 is TGTGCCAGCAGCCAGGAGACTGGCGGAGATACGCAGTATTTT. This encodes CASSQETGGDTQYF.

The table lists this clonotype with a few counts. The chain carries TRBV15 and TRBJ2-7; D not certain. V was trimmed by 2 bases and J by 0 bases, leaving 8 bases between them. The CDR3 runs to 14 residues. Germline V lookup: CDR1 LNHNV, CDR2 YYDKDF (reference sequence). The CDR3 nucleotides are TGTGCCACCAGCAGAATTCCTCGCTCCTACGAGCAGTACTTC. Protein: CATSRIPRSYEQYF. The full variable domain, with the rest looked up from reference TRBV15 and TRBJ2-7, is DAMVIQNPRYQVTQFGKPVTLSCSQTLNHNVMYWYQQKSSQAPKLLFHYYDKDFNNEADTPDNFQSRRPNTSFCFLDIRSPGLGDTAMYLCATSRIPRSYEQYFGPGTRLTVT.

The rearrangement uses TRBV2 and TRBJ2-7; a weak D match, TRBD2 (6 bases). The J call may be wrong; the DNA end is better matched by TRBJ2-5. This CDR3 is 14 amino acids long. Germline-derived CDR1 and CDR2 are SNHLY and FYNNEI. In nucleotides, the CDR3 is TGTGCCAGCAGGCGACTAGTTTTGGGAGAGACCCAGTACTTC. Translation gives CASRRLVLGETQYF.

This chain links TRBV7-9 with TRBJ2-1, with D unresolved. The V end was cut by 4 bases, the J end by 2 bases, with 12 bases between. The V gene's germline CDR1 is SEHNR and CDR2 FQNEAQ (reference sequence). The CDR3 sequence is 15 residues long. The CDR3 DNA is TGTGCCAGCAGCTCCCTCACGGTGACCTACAATGAGCAGTTCTTC. The encoded protein is CASSSLTVTYNEQFF.

The gene calls are TRBV24-1 and TRBJ1-1; TRBD1 might be the D (6 bases). This CDR3 is built from 13 residues. The germline CDR1 and CDR2 sequences are KGHDR and SFDVKD. Trimming removed 3 bases from V and 8 bases from J, with 12 bases in between. CDR3: CATSDHDRHEAFF. CDR3 bases: TGTGCCACCAGTGATCATGACAGGCACGAAGCTTTCTTT.

The J gene is TRBJ2-3, the V gene TRBV24-1; 9 nucleotides line up with TRBD1. This CDR3 has 15 residues. V lost 5 bases and J lost 2; bases outside the gene matches: 4. CDR1 and CDR2 from the germline V gene are KGHDR and SFDVKD. Written as DNA, the CDR3 is TGTGCCACCAGTGCAGGGGACAGGGCCACAGATACGCAGTATTTT. It yields the protein CATSAGDRATDTQYF.

The V call is TRBV25-1, the J call TRBJ1-5; tentatively, D is TRBD1 (5 bases). Germline CDR1 and CDR2: MGHDK and SYGVNS. The CDR3 has 14 amino acids. V gave up 1 base and J gave up 4 bases, with 8 bases separating them. Here the CDR3 reads CASSEWDRNQPQHF. The CDR3 DNA reads TGTGCCAGCAGTGAATGGGACCGGAATCAGCCCCAGCATTTT.

Many counts were recorded for this clonotype. CDR3 sequence: CASSSTGSYEQYF. CDR3 nucleotides: TGTGCCAGCAGTTCGACAGGGTCCTACGAGCAGTACTTC. This sequence joins TRBV27 and TRBJ2-7, with 7 bases identical to TRBD1. The CDR3 runs to 13 residues. Germline assignment: CDR1 MNHEY and CDR2 SMNVEV (reference sequence). V lost 4 bases and J lost 1; bases outside the gene matches: 1.

The rearrangement uses TRBV15 and TRBJ2-1, with TRBD2 matching over 12 bases. Trimming removed 0 bases from V and 10 bases from J; junction bases left unmatched: 7. The CDR3 spans 16 residues. CDR1 and CDR2 (germline): LNHNV, YYDKDF (reference sequence). The CDR3 region is CATSRDILAGGQEQFF. For the CDR3, the DNA is TGTGCCACCAGCAGAGATATTCTAGCGGGAGGGCAAGAGCAGTTCTTC.

This clonotype was detected only once. The rearrangement links TRBV7-3 to TRBJ2-3; the D gene is possibly TRBD2 (6 bases). This CDR3 is 15 amino acids long. V lost 8 bases and J 0 bases, leaving 15 bases between the germline ends. Germline CDR1 SGHTA, CDR2 FQGTGA. The CDR3 here is CASGISGFSTDTQYF. Here the CDR3 DNA reads TGTGCCAGCGGAATTAGCGGATTTAGCACAGATACGCAGTATTTT.

V is TRBV15 and J is TRBJ2-7, with a tentative D call TRBD2 (7 bases). V lost 4 bases and J 2 bases, leaving 21 bases between the germline ends. The CDR3 spans 17 residues. The germline V gene encodes CDR1 LNHNV and CDR2 YYDKDF (reference sequence). CDR3 region: CATSTTIGGAFTYEQYF. In nucleotides, the CDR3 is TGTGCCACCAGCACTACGATAGGGGGGGCTTTCACCTACGAGCAGTACTTC.

This clonotype has a single count. The V gene is TRBV5-4, the J gene TRBJ2-3; 8 bases are a match to TRBD2. The germline gives CDR1 SGHNT, CDR2 YYREEE (reference sequence). The CDR3 is made up of 15 amino acids. V trimming: 3 bases; J trimming: 3 bases; junction bases outside the gene matches: 6. The CDR3 region is CASSWGGTRTDTQYF. DNA for the CDR3: TGTGCCAGCAGCTGGGGCGGGACTAGAACAGATACGCAGTATTTT.

CDR3 sequence (DNA): TGTGCCAGCAGTTTGCCAGGGCGAAGGGGCCTAGGACAGCCCCAGCATTTT. Translation gives CASSLPGRRGLGQPQHF. The gene calls are TRBV6-2 or TRBV6-3 and TRBJ1-5; D is possibly TRBD1 (5 bases). The CDR3 sequence is 17 residues long. Per the germline V gene, CDR1 is MNHEY and CDR2 is SVGEGT. V shed 4 bases and J shed 7 bases, with 23 bases lying between them.

CDR3 sequence: CASSLGYLAGWQDTQYF. The CDR3 region has the DNA TGTGCCAGCAGTTTAGGGTACTTAGCGGGATGGCAAGATACGCAGTATTTT. This rearrangement joins TRBV12-3 or TRBV12-4 to TRBJ2-3, with 8 positions matching TRBD2. V lost 1 base, J lost 5 bases, and 11 bases stayed unmatched. This CDR3 spans 17 amino acids.

The chain employs TRBV3-1 and TRBJ2-2, with TRBD2 matching 12 bases. This CDR3 comprises 17 residues. CDR1 and CDR2 (germline): LGHDT, YNNKEL (reference sequence). J gave up 1 base and V 4 bases, and 4 bases lay outside the gene matches. The CDR3 bases are TGTGCCAGCAGCCCCGGACTAGCGGGGCTGAACACCGGGGAGCTGTTTTTT. Its protein product is CASSPGLAGLNTGELFF.

The V call is TRBV4-1, the J call TRBJ2-7, with 8 bases fitting TRBD2. The CDR3 consists of 18 residues. Germline lookup yields CDR1 MGHRA and CDR2 YSYEKL. After removal of 3 bases from V and 3 bases from J, the junction contained 16 bases not matched to a gene. CDR3 loop: CASSHGIVSSGILYEQYF. In DNA, the CDR3 is TGCGCCAGCAGCCATGGAATAGTGAGTAGCGGGATTCTCTACGAGCAGTACTTC.

The chain uses TRBV29-1 and TRBJ2-1; tentatively, D is TRBD2 (6 bases). Between the trimmed V and J ends, which lost 6 bases and 1 base, there was a span of 10 bases. The CDR3 runs 13 residues. CDR1 is SQVTM and CDR2 is ANQGSEA in the germline V gene. CDR3 bases: TGCAGCGTGGCAGGGAGGTCCTACAATGAGCAGTTCTTC. Amino acid sequence: CSVAGRSYNEQFF.

This rearrangement joins TRBV10-3 to TRBJ2-7; D may be TRBD2 (5 bases). V lost 10 bases to trimming and J lost 0 bases, with 16 bases between them. Germline values: CDR1 ENHRY, CDR2 SYGVKD. The CDR3 has 14 residues. CDR3 region: CATRDATSSYEQYF. In DNA, the CDR3 is TGTGCCACCCGGGATGCAACTAGCTCCTACGAGCAGTACTTC.

This clonotype is a singleton in its sample. The gene calls are TRBV4-1 and TRBJ2-5; 10 bases fit TRBD2. The CDR3 spans 15 residues. V dropped 7 bases and J dropped 2; count of bases not matched to a gene: 7. CDR1 and CDR2 (germline): MGHRA, YSYEKL. In DNA, the CDR3 is TGCGCCAGCAACCCACTAGCGGGGAAACAAGAGACCCAGTACTTC. Protein: CASNPLAGKQETQYF.

This clonotype was seen more than once but under ten times. The chain uses TRBV13 and TRBJ2-3, with D possibly being TRBD2 (6 bases). With 5 bases removed from V and 5 bases from J, the gap between germline ends came to 14 bases. The germline V gene encodes CDR1 PRHDT and CDR2 FYEKMQ (reference sequence). This CDR3 comprises 14 residues. CDR3 nucleotides: TGTGCCAGCAGCGCCCAGGAGGGGCTAGATACGCAGTATTTT. Amino acid sequence: CASSAQEGLDTQYF.